Included here is one T cell receptor (beta chain) sequence, with context. Germline trimming cut 4 bases from V and 7 bases from J; bases unmatched to any gene: 11. Germline lookup yields CDR1 SGHRS and CDR2 YFSETQ. This CDR3 has 16 amino acids. This entry is derived from a study of CDR3 diversity in severe acne. TCRdb called the PCR reads again in MiXCR, with one record for every CDR3 protein. Among about 98,000 distinct CDR3 sequences, around 56% were seen once, and the ten largest hold 12%. The specimen sequenced was blood. The V call is TRBV5-1, the J call TRBJ2-2, with 9 bases that match TRBD2. The TCR was taken from a male donor with acne. The CDR3 protein is CASSIRTSVPNGELFF. In DNA form, the CDR3 reads TGCGCCAGCAGCATCAGGACTAGCGTGCCAAACGGGGAGCTGTTTTTT.